What follows is one T cell receptor beta chain and its context. The source of the sample is a study of blood T cell repertoires in COVID-19. The table came from immunoSEQ multiplex PCR; TCRdb's copy has only in-frame clones and leaves some out. The sample carries fewer than 350,000 clones, approximately 81% recorded once. The CDR3 extends over 11 amino acids. The ends lost 10 bases at V and 6 bases at J; junction bases unmatched: 3. Per the germline V gene, CDR1 is MDHEN and CDR2 is SYDVKM. The TCR was taken from a woman in her twenties or thirties who had been exposed to COVID-19. The chain links TRBV28 to TRBJ1-2; 9 nucleotides line up with TRBD1. Input material: PBMCs or T cells enriched from blood (not recorded which). The CDR3 nucleotides read TGTGCCACGAACAGGGGGCATGGCTACACCTTC. This gives the protein CATNRGHGYTF.